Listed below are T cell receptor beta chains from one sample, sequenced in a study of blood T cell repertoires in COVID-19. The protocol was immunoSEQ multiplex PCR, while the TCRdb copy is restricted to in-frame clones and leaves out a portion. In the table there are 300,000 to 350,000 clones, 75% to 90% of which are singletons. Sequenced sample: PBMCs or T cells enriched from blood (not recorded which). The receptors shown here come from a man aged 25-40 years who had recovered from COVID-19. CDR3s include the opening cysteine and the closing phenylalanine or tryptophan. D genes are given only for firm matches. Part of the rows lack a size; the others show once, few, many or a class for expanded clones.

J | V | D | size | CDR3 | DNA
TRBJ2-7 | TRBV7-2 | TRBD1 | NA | CASSFRTGGASGEQYF | TGTGCCAGCAGCTTCCGGACAGGGGGCGCTTCTGGAGAGCAGTACTTC
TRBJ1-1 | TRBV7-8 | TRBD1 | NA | CASSLGDRNTEAFF | TGTGCCAGCAGCTTAGGGGACAGGAACACTGAAGCTTTCTTT
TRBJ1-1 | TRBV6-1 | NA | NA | CASRRQAENTEAFF | TGTGCCAGCAGAAGACAGGCCGAGAACACTGAAGCTTTCTTT
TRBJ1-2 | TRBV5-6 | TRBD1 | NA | CASSLTTGVGPGDGYTF | TGTGCCAGCAGCTTGACGACAGGGGTCGGACCTGGGGATGGCTACACCTTC
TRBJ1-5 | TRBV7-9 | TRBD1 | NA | CASSLTGGAGQPQHF | TGTGCCAGCAGCTTAACAGGGGGCGCCGGACAGCCCCAGCATTTT
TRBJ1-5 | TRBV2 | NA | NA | CASSARQGYQPQHF | TGTGCCAGCAGTGCTAGGCAGGGATATCAGCCCCAGCATTTT
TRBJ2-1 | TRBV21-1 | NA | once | CASSKEGGSRSYNEQFF | TGTGCCAGCAGCAAAGAGGGCGGGTCAAGGTCCTACAATGAGCAGTTCTTC
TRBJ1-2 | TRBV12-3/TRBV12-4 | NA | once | CASSFNKYGYTF | TGTGCCAGCAGTTTTAACAAGTATGGCTACACCTTC
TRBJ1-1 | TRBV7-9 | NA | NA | CASSLQLNTEAFF | TGTGCCAGCAGCTTACAGTTGAACACTGAAGCTTTCTTT
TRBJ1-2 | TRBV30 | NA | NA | CACSPGLNYGYTF | TGTGCCTGTTCCCCAGGGTTAAACTATGGCTACACCTTC
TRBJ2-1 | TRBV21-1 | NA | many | CASSKVQKVPHEQFF | TGTGCCAGCAGCAAAGTTCAGAAAGTCCCTCATGAGCAGTTCTTC
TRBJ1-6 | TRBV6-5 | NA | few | CASSYSGRLNSPLHF | TGTGCCAGCAGTTACTCTGGCCGCCTTAATTCACCCCTCCACTTT
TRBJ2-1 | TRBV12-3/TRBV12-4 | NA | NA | CASSQTVYNEQFF | TGTGCCAGCAGTCAGACAGTCTACAATGAGCAGTTCTTC
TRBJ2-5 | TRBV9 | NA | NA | CASSVEGQGGGTQYF | TGTGCCAGCAGCGTAGAGGGCCAGGGGGGCGGGACCCAGTACTTC
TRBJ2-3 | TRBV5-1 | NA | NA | CASSLDGGNTQYF | TGCGCCAGCAGCTTGGACGGCGGAAATACGCAGTATTTT